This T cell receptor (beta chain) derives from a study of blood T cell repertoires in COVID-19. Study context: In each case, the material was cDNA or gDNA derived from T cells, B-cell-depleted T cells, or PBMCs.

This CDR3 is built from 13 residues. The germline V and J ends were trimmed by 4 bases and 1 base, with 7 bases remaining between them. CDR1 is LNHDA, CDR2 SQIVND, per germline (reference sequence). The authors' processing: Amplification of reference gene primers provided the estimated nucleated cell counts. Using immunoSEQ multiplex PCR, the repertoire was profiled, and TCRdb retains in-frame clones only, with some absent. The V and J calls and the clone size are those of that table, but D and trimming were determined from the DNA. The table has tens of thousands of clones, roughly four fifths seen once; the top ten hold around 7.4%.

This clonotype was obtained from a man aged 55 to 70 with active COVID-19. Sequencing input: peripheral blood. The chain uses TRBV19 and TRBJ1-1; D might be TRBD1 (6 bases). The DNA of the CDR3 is TGTGCCAGTAGTACGGACAGGAACACTGAAGCTTTCTTT. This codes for CASSTDRNTEAFF.